The clone carrying this T cell receptor (beta chain) has a count of ten or more. Its antigen is not known. This record belongs to a study of T cells after yellow fever vaccination. Broader study findings: Clones from primary vaccination mostly reappeared after the booster (about 97% CD4, approximately 88% CD8). Overlap between CD4 and CD8 compartments was detected for a small share of clonotypes. Within FACS-sorted repertoires, abundant clonotypes contaminating from the bulk population could be present. Researchers report a weaker secondary response that nonetheless peaked faster, day 5 versus 15.

Germline CDR1 and CDR2: SQVTM and ANQGSEA. The CDR3 runs to 12 residues. Trimming removed 2 bases at V and 6 bases at J, with 8 bases between. Using its own MiXCR run on the 5' RACE reads, TCRdb lists one record per CDR3 protein. In the table there are a few hundred thousand distinct CDR3 sequences, 3.6% of which are singletons. The chain carries TRBV29-1 and TRBJ2-4; no clear D. This TCR was sampled from a man between 18 and 29 years old who received the YFV17D yellow fever vaccine. The input for sequencing was PBMCs, taken on the day of the yellow fever booster vaccination. The CDR3 is CSVETVGNIQYF. For the CDR3, the DNA is TGCAGCGTTGAAACAGTAGGAAACATTCAGTACTTC.